This TCR beta chain was found in a study of regulatory T cells in long-lasting Graves disease. Study summary: Graves' patients diagnosed newly had used antithyroid drugs under 3 months.

Time point reported: newly diagnosed GD, antithyroid drugs for less than 3 months. Extracted RNA from PBMCs served as the source of the TCR library. Recruitment took place at an endocrinology department in Xi'an, China. The TCR beta library used iRepertoire HTBI primers with Arm-PCR amplification of CDR3. TCRdb analysed the multiplex PCR reads with MiXCR anew, one entry per CDR3 protein. The sample has around 500,000 distinct CDR3 sequences, around an eighth seen once. There are a few counts of this clonotype. Per germline, CDR1 ENHRY and CDR2 SYGVKD. The CDR3 extends over 13 amino acids. J gave up 5 bases and V 5 bases, and 5 bases lay outside the gene matches. Separately, the same data were catalogued under a study of T cells in Graves' hyperthyroidism and ophthalmopathy.

This sequence originates from a man younger than 45 with Graves disease. The material sequenced was peripheral blood mononuclear cells (PBMCs), taken at new diagnosis, from a patient treated with antithyroid drugs. V usage is TRBV10-3 and J usage is TRBJ2-5, with 7 bases identical to TRBD2. The CDR3 region has the DNA TGTGCCATCAGTCGGGGGGAGGGTGAGACCCAGTACTTC. The encoded protein is CAISRGEGETQYF.